The 12 T cell receptor beta chains listed next were all sequenced from one sample in a study of blood T cell repertoires in COVID-19. Here immunoSEQ multiplex PCR was the method, and the copy in TCRdb shows in-frame clones only, minus some. The repertoire consists of about 190,000 clones, with 78% occurring once and the leading ten covering about 3%. The sample was peripheral blood. The source is an elderly woman with active or convalescent COVID-19.

The genes are TRBV7-6 and TRBJ2-7, with 8 positions matching TRBD1. V lost 5 bases, J lost 7 bases, and 7 bases stayed unmatched. This CDR3 contains 13 residues. In germline, CDR1 is SGHVS, CDR2 FNYEAQ. CDR3 residues: CASSQTGEWEQYF. The DNA for the CDR3 is TGTGCCAGCAGCCAGACAGGGGAGTGGGAGCAGTACTTC. Full variable domain (missing parts from reference TRBV7-6 and TRBJ2-7): GAGVSQSPRYKVTKRGQDVALRCDPISGHVSLYWYRQALGQGPEFLTYFNYEAQQDKSGLPNDRFSAERPEGSISTLTIQRTEQRDSAMYRCASSQTGEWEQYFGPGTRLTVT.

The chain recombines TRBV11-2 with TRBJ1-6; the D gene is possibly TRBD1 (5 bases). Germline lookup yields CDR1 SGHAT and CDR2 FQNNGV. CDR3 length: 14 residues. Trimming stripped 3 bases from V and 10 bases from J, with 13 bases between. The CDR3 sequence is CASSFNPQGSPLHF. The CDR3 DNA reads TGTGCCAGCAGCTTTAACCCTCAGGGCTCACCCCTCCACTTT.

Here the CDR3 DNA reads TGTGCCAGCAGTTCGGGTGCGGGGGGGGGTACGCAGTATTTT. Translated, it gives CASSSGAGGGTQYF. The genes are TRBV6-6 and TRBJ2-3; TRBD2 matches 9 bases. Germline V lookup: CDR1 MNHNY, CDR2 SVGAGI (reference sequence). This CDR3 is 14 amino acids long. The V segment lost 4 bases and the J segment 8 bases; nucleotides outside the gene matches: 7.

The table lists this clone with a count of one. J is TRBJ1-2 and V is TRBV7-2, with TRBD1 matching over 10 bases. Unmatched junction bases numbered 6, after V lost 3 bases and J lost 2 bases. Germline CDR1 SGHTA, CDR2 FQGNSA. The CDR3 is 16 amino acids. CDR3 DNA: TGTGCCAGCAGCTTGACAGGGGGCAAAGAAAACTATGGCTACACCTTC. This translates into CASSLTGGKENYGYTF.

The V call is TRBV2, the J call TRBJ2-7; TRBD1 is a possible D gene (6 bases). The CDR3 extends over 12 amino acids. Looked up from germline, CDR1 is SNHLY and CDR2 is FYNNEI. V was cut by 4 bases and J by 6 bases, with 10 bases left in between. The CDR3 coding sequence is TGTGCCAGCAGTGTAATCAGGGGCGAGCAGTACTTC. It is translated as CASSVIRGEQYF.

The chain links TRBV6-1 to TRBJ1-6; possible D gene TRBD1, 6 bases. Trimming shortened V by 2 bases and J by 7 bases, and 15 bases separated the two germline ends. The CDR3 has 16 amino acids. Germline lookup yields CDR1 MNHNS and CDR2 SASEGT. The chain's CDR3 is CASSEQAGVGNSPLHF. Here the CDR3 DNA reads TGTGCCAGCAGTGAACAAGCAGGGGTAGGGAATTCACCCCTCCACTTT.

The chain joins TRBV3-1 (or the pseudogene TRBV3-2) to TRBJ1-6; the D gene is possibly TRBD1 (6 bases). The CDR3 consists of 13 residues. V was cut by 5 bases and J by 11 bases, with 13 bases left in between. Germline CDR1 reads LGHDT; CDR2 reads YNNKEL (reference sequence). CDR3 coding DNA: TGTGCCAGCAGCGACGACAGGCAGACACCCCTCCACTTT. Translated, it gives CASSDDRQTPLHF.

This chain connects TRBV10-1 to TRBJ1-1; the D gene is possibly TRBD1 (6 bases). With 6 bases removed from V and 0 bases from J, the gap between germline ends came to 14 bases. Per the germline V gene, CDR1 is WNHNN and CDR2 is SYGVQD (reference sequence). The CDR3 spans 15 residues. For the CDR3, the DNA is TGCGCCAGCAGACAGGGATCCTCCATGAACACTGAAGCTTTCTTT. Translating it yields CASRQGSSMNTEAFF.

This clone was detected once. This chain joins TRBV15 and TRBJ2-1; TRBD2 might be the D (6 bases). The V end lost 0 bases, the J end lost 5 bases, and 17 bases lay between the germline ends. The germline CDR1 and CDR2 sequences are LNHNV and YYDKDF (reference sequence). This CDR3 spans 17 amino acids. The DNA of the CDR3 is TGTGCCACCAGCAGAGATAGTACAGGTCGGGGGAACAATGAGCAGTTCTTC. Amino acid sequence: CATSRDSTGRGNNEQFF.

The chain is built from TRBV29-1 and TRBJ1-5, with 9 nucleotides matching TRBD1. V trimming: 6 bases; J trimming: 5 bases; junction bases outside the gene matches: 11. Germline V gene lookup returns CDR1 SQVTM and CDR2 ANQGSEA. The CDR3 length is 15 residues. Here the CDR3 DNA reads TGCAGCGTCAGGACAGGGGCGGCCGTGGATCAGCCCCAGCATTTT. This sequence encodes CSVRTGAAVDQPQHF.

V usage is TRBV2 and J usage is TRBJ1-3, with a possible D match to TRBD1 (5 bases). The CDR3 contains 12 residues. V shed 7 bases and J shed 2 bases, with 6 bases lying between them. CDR1 is SNHLY and CDR2 is FYNNEI in the germline V gene. The CDR3 here is CASTQAGNTIYF. For the CDR3, the DNA is TGTGCCAGCACACAGGCTGGAAACACCATATATTTT.

This chain joins TRBV7-7 and TRBJ2-1, with D perhaps TRBD2 (7 bases). Germline V gene lookup returns CDR1 SSHAT and CDR2 FNYEAQ (reference sequence). This CDR3 has 15 amino acids. V was shortened by 1 base and J by 7 bases, with 14 bases between the two germline ends. DNA of the CDR3: TGTGCCAGCAGCTTAGAAGGGGGGGGCCCGAATGAGCAGTTCTTC. Translating gives CASSLEGGGPNEQFF.